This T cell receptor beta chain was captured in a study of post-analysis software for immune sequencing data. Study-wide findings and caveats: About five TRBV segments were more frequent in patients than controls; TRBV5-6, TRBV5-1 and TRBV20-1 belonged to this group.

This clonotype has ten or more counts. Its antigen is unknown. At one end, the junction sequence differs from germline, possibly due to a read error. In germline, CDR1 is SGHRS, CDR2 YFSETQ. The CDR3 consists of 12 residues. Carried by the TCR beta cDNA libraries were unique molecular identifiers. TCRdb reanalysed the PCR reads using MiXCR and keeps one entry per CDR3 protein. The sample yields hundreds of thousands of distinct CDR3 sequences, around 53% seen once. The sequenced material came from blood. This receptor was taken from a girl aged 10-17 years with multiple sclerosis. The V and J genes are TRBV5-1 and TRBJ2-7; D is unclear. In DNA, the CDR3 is TGTGCCAGCAGCCTAGATGCCTACGAGCAGTACTTC. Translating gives CASSLDAYEQYF.